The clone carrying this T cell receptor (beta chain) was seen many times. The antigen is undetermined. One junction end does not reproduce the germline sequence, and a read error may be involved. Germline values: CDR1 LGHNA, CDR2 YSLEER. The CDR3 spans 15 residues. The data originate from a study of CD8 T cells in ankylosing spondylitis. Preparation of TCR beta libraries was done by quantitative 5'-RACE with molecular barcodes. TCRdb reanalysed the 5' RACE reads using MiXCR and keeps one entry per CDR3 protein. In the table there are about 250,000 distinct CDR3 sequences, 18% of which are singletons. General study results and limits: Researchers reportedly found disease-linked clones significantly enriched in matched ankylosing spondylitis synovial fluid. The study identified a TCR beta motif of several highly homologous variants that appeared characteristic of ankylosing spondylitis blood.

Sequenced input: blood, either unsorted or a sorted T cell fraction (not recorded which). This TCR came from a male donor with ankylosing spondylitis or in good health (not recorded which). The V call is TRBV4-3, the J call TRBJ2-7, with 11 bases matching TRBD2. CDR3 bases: TGTGCCAGCAGCCAAGGACTAGCGGGCGATTACGAGCAGTACTTC. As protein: CASSQGLAGDYEQYF.